Listed below are T cell receptor beta chains from one sample, sequenced in a study of T cell responses to AZD1222 COVID-19 vaccine. Clones were sequenced by immunoSEQ multiplex PCR, and TCRdb holds only the in-frame ones, with some missing. This sample has some 140,000 clones, with approximately 90% found just once. This specimen consisted of peripheral blood, obtained on day 0 of AZD1222 vaccination. Source of these receptors: an adult in good health. CDR3s include the opening cysteine and the closing phenylalanine or tryptophan. Fields, in order: J gene, clone size, V gene, CDR3 protein. Not all rows give a size; the values are once, few, many and, for expanded clones, a class.

j_gene: TRBJ2-7
abundance: .
v_gene: TRBV3-1/TRBV3-2
CDR3aa: CASSQVREPQYF

j_gene: TRBJ1-2
abundance: .
v_gene: TRBV20-1
CDR3aa: CSASIGFNYGYTF

j_gene: TRBJ2-7
abundance: .
v_gene: TRBV10-3
CDR3aa: CAISGTSGGYEQYF

j_gene: TRBJ2-1
abundance: .
v_gene: TRBV6-1
CDR3aa: CASSEVGTGTGGWGNEQFF

j_gene: TRBJ1-1
abundance: .
v_gene: TRBV5-1
CDR3aa: CASSPGLGTIRRAFF

j_gene: TRBJ2-3
abundance: once
v_gene: TRBV28
CDR3aa: CASSSASGGADTQYF

j_gene: TRBJ2-4
abundance: .
v_gene: TRBV4-2
CDR3aa: CASSQAAREAKNIQYF

j_gene: TRBJ1-1
abundance: .
v_gene: TRBV28
CDR3aa: CASTIEDGTEAFF

j_gene: TRBJ2-7
abundance: once
v_gene: TRBV7-2
CDR3aa: CASSSDVSYEQYF

j_gene: TRBJ1-5
abundance: .
v_gene: TRBV28
CDR3aa: CASSFSGTRSNQPQHF

j_gene: TRBJ2-1
abundance: .
v_gene: TRBV29-1
CDR3aa: CSVGTTAYNEQFF

j_gene: TRBJ2-7
abundance: .
v_gene: TRBV6-5
CDR3aa: CASSSGTGYEQYF

j_gene: TRBJ2-7
abundance: .
v_gene: TRBV19
CDR3aa: CASSSSGEARGEQYF

j_gene: TRBJ1-2
abundance: .
v_gene: TRBV2
CDR3aa: CASSEIRGSGYTF

j_gene: TRBJ2-4
abundance: .
v_gene: TRBV6-5
CDR3aa: CASRGSLAKNIQYF

j_gene: TRBJ1-4
abundance: .
v_gene: TRBV2
CDR3aa: CASSGTNSRNEKLFF

j_gene: TRBJ2-7
abundance: .
v_gene: TRBV4-3
CDR3aa: CASSQETAGGAGEQYF

j_gene: TRBJ1-1
abundance: once
v_gene: TRBV5-4
CDR3aa: CASSLAGVRTEAFF

j_gene: TRBJ2-1
abundance: .
v_gene: TRBV7-8
CDR3aa: CASSLVSYEQFF

j_gene: TRBJ1-5
abundance: .
v_gene: TRBV6-5
CDR3aa: CASSSRQGSNQPQHF

j_gene: TRBJ2-3
abundance: .
v_gene: TRBV3-1/TRBV3-2
CDR3aa: CASSQRAGRTDTQYF

j_gene: TRBJ1-3
abundance: .
v_gene: TRBV28
CDR3aa: CASSSGQGAGNTIYF

j_gene: TRBJ1-2
abundance: .
v_gene: TRBV2
CDR3aa: CASSEKDPNYGYTF

j_gene: TRBJ1-4
abundance: .
v_gene: TRBV3-1/TRBV3-2
CDR3aa: CASSQDRVKLFF

j_gene: TRBJ1-5
abundance: .
v_gene: TRBV19
CDR3aa: CASSIWPYNQPQHF

j_gene: TRBJ2-3
abundance: .
v_gene: TRBV9
CDR3aa: CASSVAGSTDTQYF

j_gene: TRBJ1-1
abundance: .
v_gene: TRBV6-5
CDR3aa: CASSYSSAPGDTEAFF